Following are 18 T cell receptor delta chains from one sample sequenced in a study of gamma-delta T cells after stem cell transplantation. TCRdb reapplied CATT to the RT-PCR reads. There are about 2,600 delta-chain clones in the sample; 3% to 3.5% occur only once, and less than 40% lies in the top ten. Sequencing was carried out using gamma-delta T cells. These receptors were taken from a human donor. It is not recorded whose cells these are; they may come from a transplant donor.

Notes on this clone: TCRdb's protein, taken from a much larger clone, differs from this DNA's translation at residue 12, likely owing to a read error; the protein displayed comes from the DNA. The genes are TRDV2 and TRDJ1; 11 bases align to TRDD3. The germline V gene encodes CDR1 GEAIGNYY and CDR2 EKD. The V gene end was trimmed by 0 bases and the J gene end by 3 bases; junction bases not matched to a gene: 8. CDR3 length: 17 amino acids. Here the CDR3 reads CACDTVEAGGYSDKLIF. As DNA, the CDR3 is TGTGCCTGTGACACCGTCGAAGCTGGGGGATACTCCGATAAACTCATCTTT.

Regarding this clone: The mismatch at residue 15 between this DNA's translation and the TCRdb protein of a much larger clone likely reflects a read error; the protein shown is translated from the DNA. The DNA for the CDR3 is TGTGCTCTTGGCTATCCATGGGGAGGATACGCCGAAGAGTACGCCGATAAACTCATCTTT. Residues: CALGYPWGGYAEEYADKLIF. V gene TRDV1 combines with J gene TRDJ1; 7 bases map to TRDD3. V lost 6 bases, J lost 3 bases, and 25 bases stayed unmatched. The CDR3 extends over 20 amino acids. CDR1 TSWWSYY and CDR2 QGS come from the germline V gene.

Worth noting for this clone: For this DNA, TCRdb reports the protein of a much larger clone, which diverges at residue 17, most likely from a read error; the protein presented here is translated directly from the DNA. The CDR3 spells CACDTRTGTWVPKRADRLIF. The DNA for the CDR3 is TGTGCCTGTGACACAAGGACTGGGACTTGGGTTCCCAAAAGAGCCGATAGACTCATCTTT. The chain joins TRDV2 to TRDJ1; D is perhaps TRDD3 (6 bases). Germline V CDR1 and CDR2: GEAIGNYY, EKD. The CDR3 totals 20 residues.

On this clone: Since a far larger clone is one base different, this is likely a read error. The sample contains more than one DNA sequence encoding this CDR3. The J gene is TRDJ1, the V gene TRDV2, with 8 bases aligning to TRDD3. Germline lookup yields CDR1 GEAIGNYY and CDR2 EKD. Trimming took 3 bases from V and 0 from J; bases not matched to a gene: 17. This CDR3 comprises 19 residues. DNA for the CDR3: TGTGCCTGTGACTCCCTAACTGGGGGGGAAAAGTCGTACACCGATAAACTCATCTTT. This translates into CACDSLTGGEKSYTDKLIF.

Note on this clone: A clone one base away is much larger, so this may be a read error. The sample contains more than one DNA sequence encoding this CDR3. The CDR3 spells CACDTVLGGRSSWDTRQMFF. CDR3 bases: TGTGCCTGTGACACCGTGCTGGGGGGCCGCAGCTCCTGGGACACCCGACAGATGTTTTTT. The V call is TRDV2, the J call TRDJ3; the match to TRDD3 covers 7 bases. Germline loops: CDR1 GEAIGNYY, CDR2 EKD. The CDR3 runs 20 residues.

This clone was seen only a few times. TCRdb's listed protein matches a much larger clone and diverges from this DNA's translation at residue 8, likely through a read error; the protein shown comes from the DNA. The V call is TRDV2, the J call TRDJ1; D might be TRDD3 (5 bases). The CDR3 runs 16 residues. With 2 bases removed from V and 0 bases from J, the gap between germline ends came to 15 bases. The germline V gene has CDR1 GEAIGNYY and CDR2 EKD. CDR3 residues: CACDILLVEYTDKLIF. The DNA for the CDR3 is TGTGCCTGTGACATCTTACTGGTGGAATACACCGATAAACTCATCTTT.

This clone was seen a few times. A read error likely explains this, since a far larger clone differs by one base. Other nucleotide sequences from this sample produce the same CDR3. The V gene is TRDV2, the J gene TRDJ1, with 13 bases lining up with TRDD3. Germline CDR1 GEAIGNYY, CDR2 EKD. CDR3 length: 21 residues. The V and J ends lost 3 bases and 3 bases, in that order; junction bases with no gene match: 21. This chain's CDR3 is CACDPARVGSTGGYAADKLIF. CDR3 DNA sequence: TGTGCCTGTGACCCGGCTCGTGTTGGCAGTACTGGGGGATACGCGGCCGATAAACTCATCTTT.

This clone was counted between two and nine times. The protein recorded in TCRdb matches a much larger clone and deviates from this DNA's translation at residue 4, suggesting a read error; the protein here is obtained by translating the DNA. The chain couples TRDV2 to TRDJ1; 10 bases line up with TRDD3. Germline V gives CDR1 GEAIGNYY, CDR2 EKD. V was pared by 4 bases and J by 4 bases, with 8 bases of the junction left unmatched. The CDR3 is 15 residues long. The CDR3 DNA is TGTGCCTGTGAAACCTGGGGGATAAAAAACGATAAACTCATCTTT. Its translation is CACETWGIKNDKLIF.

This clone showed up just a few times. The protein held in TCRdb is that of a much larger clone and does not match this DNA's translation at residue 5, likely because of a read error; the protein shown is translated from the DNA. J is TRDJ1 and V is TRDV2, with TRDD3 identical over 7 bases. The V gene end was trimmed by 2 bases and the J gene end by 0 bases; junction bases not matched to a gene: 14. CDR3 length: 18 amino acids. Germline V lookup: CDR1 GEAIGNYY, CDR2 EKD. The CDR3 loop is CACDRVLGTRTYTDKLIF. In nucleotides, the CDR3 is TGTGCCTGTGACAGAGTACTGGGGACCCGGACCTACACCGATAAACTCATCTTT.

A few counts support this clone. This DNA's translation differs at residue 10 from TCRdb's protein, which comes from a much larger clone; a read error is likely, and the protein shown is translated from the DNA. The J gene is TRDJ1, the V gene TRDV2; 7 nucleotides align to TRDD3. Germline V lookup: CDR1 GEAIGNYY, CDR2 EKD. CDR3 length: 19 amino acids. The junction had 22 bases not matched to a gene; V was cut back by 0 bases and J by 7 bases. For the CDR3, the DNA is TGTGCCTGTGACACCATTCTACTGGGGAATACAGAAGGGACGGGTAAACTCATCTTT. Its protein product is CACDTILLGNTEGTGKLIF.

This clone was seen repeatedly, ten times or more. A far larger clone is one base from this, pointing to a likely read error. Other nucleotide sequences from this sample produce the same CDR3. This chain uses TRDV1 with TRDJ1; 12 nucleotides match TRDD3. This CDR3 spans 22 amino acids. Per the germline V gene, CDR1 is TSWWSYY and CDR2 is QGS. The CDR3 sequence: CALGEFPSVRTGGYSYTDKLIF. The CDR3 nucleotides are TGTGCTCTTGGGGAATTCCCCAGCGTCCGTACTGGGGGATACTCATACACCGATAAACTCATCTTC.

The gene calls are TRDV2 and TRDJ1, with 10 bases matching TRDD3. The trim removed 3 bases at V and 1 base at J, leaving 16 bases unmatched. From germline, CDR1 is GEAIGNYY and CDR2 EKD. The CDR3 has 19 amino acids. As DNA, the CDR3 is TGTGCCTGTGACCCTCTCTTGACGGGGGATACGATTAGCACCGATAAACTCATCTTT. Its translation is CACDPLLTGDTISTDKLIF.

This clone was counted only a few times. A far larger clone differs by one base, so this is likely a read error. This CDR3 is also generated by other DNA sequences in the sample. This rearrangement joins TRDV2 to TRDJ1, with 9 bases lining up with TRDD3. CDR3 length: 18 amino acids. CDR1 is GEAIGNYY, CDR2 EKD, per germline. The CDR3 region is CACDSLLGEPKYTDKLIF. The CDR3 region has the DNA TGTGCCTGTGACTCCTTACTGGGGGAACCAAAGTACACCGATAAACTCATCTTC.

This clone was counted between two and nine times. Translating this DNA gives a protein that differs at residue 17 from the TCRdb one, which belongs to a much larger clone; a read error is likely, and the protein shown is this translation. The CDR3 region has the DNA TGTGCCTGTGACACCGTAGCAACTGGGGACCCGTACACCGATAAACTCACCTTT. Protein: CACDTVATGDPYTDKLTF. The chain combines TRDV2 with TRDJ1, with TRDD3 matching 7 bases. The CDR3 has 18 residues. Germline V gene lookup returns CDR1 GEAIGNYY and CDR2 EKD.

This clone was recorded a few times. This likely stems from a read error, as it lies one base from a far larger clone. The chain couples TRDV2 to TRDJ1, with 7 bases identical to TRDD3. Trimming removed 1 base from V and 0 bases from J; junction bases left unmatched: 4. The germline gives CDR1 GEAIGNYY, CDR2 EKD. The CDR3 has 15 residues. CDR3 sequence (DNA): TGTGCCTGTGACACGATGGGATACCACACCGATAAACTCATCTTT. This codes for CACDTMGYHTDKLIF.

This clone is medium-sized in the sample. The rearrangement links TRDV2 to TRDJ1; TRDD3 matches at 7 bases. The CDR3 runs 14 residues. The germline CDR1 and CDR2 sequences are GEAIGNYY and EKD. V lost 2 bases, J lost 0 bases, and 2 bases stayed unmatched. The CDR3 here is CACDRLGDTDKLIF. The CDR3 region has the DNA TGTGCCTGTGACAGGCTGGGGGACACCGATAAACTCATCTTT.

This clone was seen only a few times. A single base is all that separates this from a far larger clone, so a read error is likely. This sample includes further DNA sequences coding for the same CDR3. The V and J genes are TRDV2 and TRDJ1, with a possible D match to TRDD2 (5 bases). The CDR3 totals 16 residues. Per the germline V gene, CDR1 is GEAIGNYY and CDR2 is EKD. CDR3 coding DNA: TGTGCCTGTGACACCCTTACCCTTCAAAACACCGATAAACTCATCTTC. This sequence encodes CACDTLTLQNTDKLIF.

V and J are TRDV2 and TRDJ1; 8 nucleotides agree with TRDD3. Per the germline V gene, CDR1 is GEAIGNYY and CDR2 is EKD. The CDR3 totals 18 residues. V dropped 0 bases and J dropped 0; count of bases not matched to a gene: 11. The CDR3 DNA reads TGTGCCTGTGACACCGTCCGGTCTGGGGGAACGTACACCGATAAACTCATCTTT. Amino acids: CACDTVRSGGTYTDKLIF.